Shown below are 3 T cell receptor beta chains from a single sample sequenced in a study of CD8+CD57+ T cells in acquired aplastic anemia (dated by TCRdb to between 2017 and 2018). Expansion of CD8+CD57+ cells had been shown by flow cytometry in the patients chosen for sequencing. TCRdb names Illumina HiSeq 2000 as the instrument used. Genomic DNA served as template for TCR beta VDJ combination and CDR3 sequence profiling. TCRdb cleaned the public reads at Q25 with fastp, built clones with MiXCR and kept in-frame beta chains. CDR3 protein duplicates are merged, each entry listing the most common genes and DNA. The sample table lists 160,000 or so distinct CDR3 sequences, about half of them with a count of one. Of the sample, roughly 3.5% falls within the top ten clones. Source material: sorted CD4+, CD8+, or CD8+CD57+ T cells (not recorded which) from PBMCs. The receptors shown here come from a human donor with aplastic anemia.

This clonotype was found many times. The V gene is TRBV20-1, the J gene TRBJ2-1; no reliable D call. The germline V gene has CDR1 DFQATT and CDR2 SNEGSKA (reference sequence). CDR3 length: 11 residues. V was shortened by 0 bases and J by 7 bases, with 4 bases between the two germline ends. The chain's CDR3 is CSARDGNEQFF. DNA of the CDR3: TGCAGTGCTAGAGACGGTAATGAGCAGTTCTTC.

CDR3 coding DNA: TGTGCCAGTAGCACGACCCACAGACAGTTCTTC. Translation gives CASSTTHRQFF. The chain employs TRBV19 and TRBJ2-1; D not certain. The CDR3 is 11 residues long. Germline loops: CDR1 LNHDA, CDR2 SQIVND (reference sequence). Trimming shortened V by 6 bases and J by 13 bases, and 13 bases separated the two germline ends.

This clonotype was seen repeatedly, ten times or more. J is TRBJ1-2 and V is TRBV5-1; D uncertain. The CDR3 consists of 13 residues. Deletions cut 4 bases from V and 1 base from J, with 8 bases between. The V gene's germline CDR1 is SGHRS and CDR2 YFSETQ. The CDR3 DNA is TGCGCCAGCAGCCCCGATATTAACTATGGCTACACCTTC. Translated, it gives CASSPDINYGYTF.